This TCR beta chain was obtained from a study of cytomegalovirus exposure and HLA in healthy donors. Study outcomes and limitations: The study had only CMV serostatus as immune exposure information. Cytomegalovirus association was assigned to under 200 TCR beta chains. In an earlier analysis, most TCR beta V segments were productive about 87% or about 30% of the time. On later analysis, the bulk of CMV-associated TCR beta chains appeared to be HLA-restricted.

Note on this clone: Its target is not known.

The CDR3 sequence is 17 residues long. CDR1 is SGDLS and CDR2 is YYNGEE in the germline V gene. Trimming took 4 bases from V and 3 from J; bases not matched to a gene: 7. The PCR contained 60 Vbeta and 13 Jbeta primers. Repertoires were generated with immunoSEQ multiplex PCR, while TCRdb's copy carries only in-frame clones and drops some. The profile shows approximately 210,000 clones, around four fifths of them singletons. This TCR was recovered from a middle-aged woman in good health and CMV-seronegative. The rearrangement uses TRBV9 and TRBJ2-3; TRBD2 matches 14 bases. The sample comprised PBMCs. Here the CDR3 DNA reads TGTGCCAGCAGCCACGGACTAGCGGGAGGTGCGACAGATACGCAGTATTTT. Translated, it gives CASSHGLAGGATDTQYF. Full variable domain (remainder filled in from reference TRBV9 and TRBJ2-3): DSGVTQTPKHLITATGQRVTLRCSPRSGDLSVYWYQQSLDQGLQFLIQYYNGEERAKGNILERFSAQQFPDLHSELNLSSLELGDSALYFCASSHGLAGGATDTQYFGPGTRLTVL.